One and the same sample provided the 9 T cell receptor beta chains below, sequenced in a study of Ad26.COV2.S vaccination and SARS-CoV-2 variants (dated by TCRdb to the early 2020s). Reading the label with the study, this specimen's treatment or condition is: around 19 received Ad26.COV2.S at low or high dose, single or two shots; about five received placebo; per-sample allocation not given. For vaccine and placebo recipients, repertoires were sequenced using samples collected on day 63 after the first injection. The method was the immunoSEQ multiplex PCR assay. This is the immuneACCESS table as TCRdb keeps it, with only in-frame sequences that have V and J called. A part of the clones is gone; compared with another copy, unresolved V genes explain less than half, and the rest is unexplained. Across this sample there are over 400,000 clones, with around 90% seen only once. The ten biggest clones cover around 4.5% of the sample.

The material was peripheral blood, obtained in a trial of Ad26.COV2.S vaccine versus placebo. These receptors originate from a person between 18 and 65 years old who received the Ad26.COV2.S COVID-19 vaccine or a placebo.

This rearrangement joins TRBV25-1 to TRBJ1-3, with D uncertain. Germline CDR1 and CDR2: MGHDK and SYGVNS. The V and J ends lost 1 base and 14 bases respectively, with 12 bases between them. The CDR3 runs to 12 residues. In nucleotides, the CDR3 is TGTGCCAGCAGTGAATCTGAGCGTCCAGTATATTTT. It yields the protein CASSESERPVYF.

V gene TRBV3-1 (or the pseudogene TRBV3-2) combines with J gene TRBJ1-2; D gene uncertain. V was clipped by 5 bases and J by 5 bases, with 15 bases between them. Per the germline V gene, CDR1 is LGHDT and CDR2 is YNNKEL (reference sequence). The CDR3 sequence is 14 residues long. The CDR3 protein is CASSSTRTSYGYTF. CDR3 nucleotides: TGTGCCAGCAGCTCAACAAGGACCTCTTATGGCTACACCTTC.

This clone was picked up one time. The chain is built from TRBV24-1 and TRBJ2-5, with no clear D. CDR3 length equals 14 residues. Germline V gene data show CDR1 as KGHDR and CDR2 as SFDVKD. V dropped 4 bases and J dropped 2 bases, with 10 bases sitting between them. The CDR3 spells CATSETTEQETQYF. DNA for the CDR3: TGTGCCACCAGTGAGACGACGGAACAAGAGACCCAGTACTTC.

The rearrangement links TRBV25-1 to TRBJ2-7, with TRBD1 matching 7 bases. The length of the CDR3 is 13 residues. Germline V gives CDR1 MGHDK, CDR2 SYGVNS. The ends lost 6 bases at V and 2 bases at J; junction bases unmatched: 4. The CDR3 is CASRDRRTYEQYF. The CDR3 DNA is TGTGCCAGCAGGGACAGGCGTACCTACGAGCAGTACTTC.

The rearrangement joins TRBV18 to TRBJ1-1; TRBD1 matches at 9 bases. The CDR3 is made up of 15 amino acids. V was pared by 4 bases and J by 1 base, with 4 bases of the junction left unmatched. Germline assignment: CDR1 KGHSH and CDR2 LQKENI. The chain's CDR3 is CASSLGTGQNTEAFF. CDR3 sequence (DNA): TGTGCCAGCTCACTTGGGACAGGGCAGAACACTGAAGCTTTCTTT.

Remarks on this clone: The same CDR3 is also encoded by other DNA sequences in this sample. The chain links TRBV27 to TRBJ2-7; 7 positions agree with TRBD2. V shed 0 bases and J 2 bases; nucleotides not matched to a gene: 4. The CDR3 length is 15 residues. Germline CDR1 MNHEY, CDR2 SMNVEV (reference sequence). CDR3 coding DNA: TGTGCCAGCAGTTTATCGGGGCTAGCGGCCTACGAGCAGTACTTC. Its translation: CASSLSGLAAYEQYF.

This clone showed up just a few times. CDR3 nucleotides: TGCGCCAGCAGCTTGGATAACGGGGCCTACGAGCAGTACTTC. It translates to CASSLDNGAYEQYF. The chain employs TRBV5-1 and TRBJ2-7; D is perhaps TRBD2 (5 bases). This CDR3 contains 14 residues. In germline, CDR1 is SGHRS, CDR2 YFSETQ. V lost 0 bases and J lost 2, with 9 bases in between.

The chain uses TRBV4-3 and TRBJ1-2; possible D gene TRBD1, 5 bases. CDR1 and CDR2 from the germline V gene are LGHNA and YSLEER. This CDR3 comprises 15 residues. V was pared by 0 bases and J by 6 bases, with 14 bases between. The CDR3 sequence is CASSQDWGVEDGYTF. CDR3 DNA sequence: TGCGCCAGCAGCCAAGACTGGGGGGTCGAGGATGGCTACACCTTC.

This chain's CDR3 is CASSSHPGQGAFF. The CDR3 DNA sequence: TGTGCCAGCAGTTCTCACCCGGGACAGGGCGCTTTCTTT. The V gene is TRBV28, the J gene TRBJ1-1; 9 bases map to TRBD1. The junction had 8 bases not matched to a gene; V was cut back by 4 bases and J by 11 bases. Germline values: CDR1 MDHEN, CDR2 SYDVKM. The CDR3 length is 13 residues.